What follows are 9 T cell receptor beta chains derived from one specimen sequenced in a study of blood T cells in healthy people across ages. Together with a sample-barcoded 5' primer, a J-beta primer mix was included in a second PCR lasting about 7 to 12 cycles. TCRdb recomputed calls from the 5' RACE reads with MiXCR, one row per CDR3 protein. The sample shows a few hundred thousand distinct CDR3 sequences, 45% to 65% of them seen only once. Sequencing input: blood. All receptors come from a man between 60 and 75 years old in good health.

The chain recombines TRBV9 with TRBJ1-2; D gene uncertain. Trimming stripped 3 bases from V and 2 bases from J, with 14 bases between. Per germline, CDR1 SGDLS and CDR2 YYNGEE. The CDR3 sequence is 15 residues long. The CDR3, as DNA: TGTGCCAGCAGCGCCTACAGCGACCCCAACTATGGCTACACCTTC. It specifies CASSAYSDPNYGYTF.

The chain links TRBV30 to TRBJ1-2; D is undetermined. Germline assignment: CDR1 GTSNPN and CDR2 SVGIG (reference sequence). Trimming shortened V by 5 bases and J by 3 bases, and 13 bases separated the two germline ends. This CDR3 has 13 amino acids. CDR3 in amino acids: CAWFSPVDYGYTF. DNA for the CDR3: TGTGCCTGGTTTTCCCCCGTTGACTATGGCTACACCTTC.

The V and J genes are TRBV5-1 and TRBJ2-7; a possible D gene is TRBD2 (5 bases). Trimming took off 0 bases at V and 6 bases at J, with 19 bases between the two ends. Germline CDR1 and CDR2: SGHRS and YFSETQ. This CDR3 spans 16 amino acids. The CDR3 loop reads CASSLDPSRSVGEQYF. CDR3 sequence (DNA): TGCGCCAGCAGCTTGGATCCTAGCAGGAGTGTCGGCGAGCAGTACTTC.

The V and J genes are TRBV4-1 and TRBJ1-4, with TRBD1 identical over 8 bases. Germline V gives CDR1 MGHRA, CDR2 YSYEKL. CDR3 size: 15 residues. J gave up 8 bases and V 1 base, and 6 bases lay outside the gene matches. CDR3 DNA sequence: TGCGCCAGCAGCCAAGTAGGACAGGGAAACGAAAAACTGTTTTTT. This encodes CASSQVGQGNEKLFF.

The gene calls are TRBV10-3 and TRBJ2-1; the match to TRBD2 covers 8 bases. V dropped 5 bases and J dropped 6; count of bases not matched to a gene: 6. Germline CDR1 and CDR2: ENHRY and SYGVKD. This CDR3 contains 14 residues. DNA for the CDR3: TGTGCCATCAGTTCCGGGACTAGATCCAATGAGCAGTTCTTC. This sequence encodes CAISSGTRSNEQFF.

This clonotype was found a few times. The rearrangement uses TRBV11-3 and TRBJ2-1, with a weak D call TRBD2 (6 bases). The V and J ends lost 5 bases and 2 bases respectively, with 22 bases between them. The germline CDR1 and CDR2 sequences are SGHNT and YENEEA. CDR3 size: 18 residues. CDR3 in amino acids: CASSRPGVSGSTYNEQFF. The CDR3 region has the DNA TGTGCCAGCAGCCGCCCGGGGGTTTCCGGGAGCACCTACAATGAGCAGTTCTTC.

This rearrangement joins TRBV20-1 to TRBJ1-2, with 8 bases lining up with TRBD1. V lost 3 bases and J lost 2; bases outside the gene matches: 11. This CDR3 is 16 amino acids long. The germline CDR1 and CDR2 sequences are DFQATT and SNEGSKA (reference sequence). In nucleotides, the CDR3 is TGCAGTGCTAGCGGACAGGGAGGAGAGATCAACTATGGCTACACCTTC. This codes for CSASGQGGEINYGYTF.

The V call is TRBV7-2, the J call TRBJ2-2, with D tentatively TRBD1 (5 bases). The CDR3 contains 16 residues. The V end was cut by 1 base, the J end by 6 bases, with 15 bases between. Germline V gives CDR1 SGHTA, CDR2 FQGNSA. The CDR3 reads CASSLGQGKISGELFF. The CDR3 DNA sequence: TGTGCCAGCAGCTTAGGCCAGGGAAAGATTTCCGGGGAGCTGTTTTTT.

The V gene is TRBV20-1, the J gene TRBJ2-1, with TRBD2 matching over 9 bases. The CDR3 consists of 18 residues. With V trimmed by 0 bases and J by 13 bases, 22 bases remained unmatched. CDR1 and CDR2 (germline): DFQATT, SNEGSKA (reference sequence). CDR3 bases: TGCAGTGCTAGAGATCACGTCAGTAGCGGGAGTCGGGAAGAGATCCAGTTCTTC. This encodes CSARDHVSSGSREEIQFF.